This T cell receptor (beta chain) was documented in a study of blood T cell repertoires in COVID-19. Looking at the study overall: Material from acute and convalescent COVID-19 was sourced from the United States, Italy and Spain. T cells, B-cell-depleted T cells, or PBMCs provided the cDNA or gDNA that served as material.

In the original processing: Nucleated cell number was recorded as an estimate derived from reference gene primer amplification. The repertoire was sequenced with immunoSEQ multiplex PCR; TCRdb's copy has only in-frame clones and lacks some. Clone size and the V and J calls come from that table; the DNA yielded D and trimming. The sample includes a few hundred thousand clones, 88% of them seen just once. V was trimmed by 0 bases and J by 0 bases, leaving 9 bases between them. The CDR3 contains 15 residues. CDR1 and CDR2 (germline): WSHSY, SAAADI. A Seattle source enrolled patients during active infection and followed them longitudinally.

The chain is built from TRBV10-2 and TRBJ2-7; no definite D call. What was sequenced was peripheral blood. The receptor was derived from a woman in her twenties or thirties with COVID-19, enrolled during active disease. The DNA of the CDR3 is TGCGCCAGCAGTGAGTCCAGGCATAGCTCCTACGAGCAGTACTTC. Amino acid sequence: CASSESRHSSYEQYF.